This passage covers 18 T cell receptor beta chains from one sample sequenced in a study of T cell responses to AZD1222 COVID-19 vaccine. Sequencing used immunoSEQ multiplex PCR; TCRdb keeps in-frame clones, though not all of them. Of 250,000 to 300,000 clones detected, 90% to 95% appear once; the ten largest clones hold 0.5% to 0.7%. Source: peripheral blood, taken 28 days after the second AZD1222 dose. The source is an adult who received the AZD1222 COVID-19 vaccine.

V usage is TRBV7-3 and J usage is TRBJ2-1; tentatively, D is TRBD1 (6 bases). The V gene lost 5 bases and the J gene lost 2 bases, with 13 bases spanning the gap. CDR3 length: 15 residues. Germline V gene lookup returns CDR1 SGHTA and CDR2 FQGTGA. CDR3 in amino acids: CASSPRRGPYNEQFF. CDR3 DNA sequence: TGTGCCAGCAGCCCCCGCAGGGGACCCTACAATGAGCAGTTCTTC.

The genes are TRBV14 and TRBJ1-2; D call uncertain. The CDR3 is made up of 13 amino acids. V shed 2 bases and J shed 0 bases, with 4 bases lying between them. Germline V gives CDR1 SGHDN, CDR2 FVKESK. This CDR3 reads CASSQWTNYGYTF. DNA for the CDR3: TGTGCCAGCAGCCAATGGACTAACTATGGCTACACCTTC.

This chain joins TRBV2 and TRBJ2-7; D may be TRBD1 (6 bases). The CDR3 loop spans 16 amino acids. The V end lost 6 bases, the J end lost 3 bases, and 21 bases lay between the germline ends. Germline V lookup: CDR1 SNHLY, CDR2 FYNNEI. CDR3 sequence reads: CASSPTDRMMDYEQYF. CDR3 DNA sequence: TGTGCCAGCAGCCCCACCGACAGGATGATGGACTACGAGCAGTACTTC.

This clone was detected only once. The chain employs TRBV7-3 and TRBJ1-1; perhaps TRBD1 as D (6 bases). Germline V gene data show CDR1 as SGHTA and CDR2 as FQGTGA. Trimming removed 1 base at V and 1 base at J, with 10 bases between. The CDR3 loop spans 15 amino acids. The CDR3 DNA is TGTGCCAGCAGCTTAAGCCCGACAGGGAACACTGAAGCTTTCTTT. It is translated as CASSLSPTGNTEAFF. Combining the CDR3 with reference TRBV7-3 and TRBJ1-1 gives the whole variable domain GAGVSQTPSNKVTEKGKYVELRCDPISGHTALYWYRQSLGQGPEFLIYFQGTGAADDSGLPNDRFFAVRPEGSVSTLKIQRTERGDSAVYLCASSLSPTGNTEAFFGQGTRLTVV.

To note about this clone: One end of the junction fails to match germline, which may point to a read error. The chain links TRBV19 to TRBJ1-4; D is unclear. This CDR3 is 12 amino acids long. CDR1 is LNHDA and CDR2 is SQIVND in the germline V gene (reference sequence). CDR3 coding DNA: TGTGCCAGTAGCGCATTCAATGGAAAACTGTTTTTT. It is translated as CASSAFNGKLFF. The full variable domain, in which reference TRBV19 and TRBJ1-4 provide the parts outside the CDR3, is DGGITQSPKYLFRKEGQNVTLSCEQNLNHDAMYWYRQDPGQGLRLIYYSQIVNDFQKGDIAEGYSVSREKKESFPLTVTSAQKNPTAFYLCASSAFNGKLFFGSGTQLSVL.

In this sample, this clone turned up a few times. J is TRBJ1-1 and V is TRBV3-1 (or the pseudogene TRBV3-2); no reliable D call. From germline, CDR1 is LGHDT and CDR2 YNNKEL (reference sequence). V lost 3 bases and J 1 base, leaving 15 bases between the germline ends. The CDR3 has 16 amino acids. CDR3 in DNA: TGTGCCAGCAGCCAGAGAGACTGGGCCTGGAACACTGAAGCTTTCTTT. Translated: CASSQRDWAWNTEAFF.

The chain has TRBV5-1 and TRBJ2-3; TRBD1 or TRBD2 may be the D gene (5 bases each). This CDR3 region has 16 residues. V lost 0 bases, J lost 2 bases, and 13 bases lay in between. CDR1 is SGHRS, CDR2 YFSETQ, per germline. CDR3 nucleotide sequence: TGCGCCAGCAGCTTGGGACAGCGGATCCCCACAGATACGCAGTATTTT. Translation gives CASSLGQRIPTDTQYF.

V usage is TRBV7-7 and J usage is TRBJ2-5; 8 bases line up with TRBD2. The CDR3 contains 14 residues. V lost 5 bases to trimming and J lost 1 base; unmatched junction nucleotides: 3. CDR1 is SSHAT and CDR2 is FNYEAQ in the germline V gene (reference sequence). The CDR3 DNA is TGTGCCAGCAGCCTCGGACTAGCCCAAGAGACCCAGTACTTC. Translating it yields CASSLGLAQETQYF. Based on the CDR3 plus reference TRBV7-7 and TRBJ2-5, the full variable domain is GAGVSQSPRYKVTKRGQDVTLRCDPISSHATLYWYQQALGQGPEFLTYFNYEAQPDKSGLPSDRFSAERPEGSISTLTIQRTEQRDSAMYRCASSLGLAQETQYFGPGTRLLVL.

The chain uses TRBV7-9 and TRBJ1-1, with D possibly matching TRBD1 (6 bases). Germline V lookup: CDR1 SEHNR, CDR2 FQNEAQ (reference sequence). CDR3 length: 14 residues. V lost 5 bases to trimming and J lost 1 base, with 11 bases between them. CDR3 sequence (DNA): TGTGCCAGCAGCCTCTCGACAGGGAACACTGAAGCTTTCTTT. Amino acid sequence: CASSLSTGNTEAFF. Variable domain in full (rest from reference TRBV7-9 and TRBJ1-1): DTGVSQNPRHKITKRGQNVTFRCDPISEHNRLYWYRQTLGQGPEFLTYFQNEAQLEKSRLLSDRFSAERPKGSFSTLEIQRTEQGDSAMYLCASSLSTGNTEAFFGQGTRLTVV.

The chain carries TRBV12-2 and TRBJ2-5; TRBD2, the table's D call, was not compared with the DNA. TRBV12-2 counts as a pseudogene. The CDR3 contains 17 residues. CDR3 DNA sequence: TGTGCAAGTCGCTTAGGTGGGACTAGCGGGAGGGGAGAGACCCAGTACTTC. Translated: CASRLGGTSGRGETQYF.

The J gene is TRBJ2-7, the V gene TRBV18, with 8 bases aligning to TRBD1. V shed 2 bases, J shed 2 bases, and the junction held 5 bases outside the gene matches. The CDR3 spans 15 residues. Per germline, CDR1 KGHSH and CDR2 LQKENI. DNA of the CDR3: TGTGCCAGCTCACCATTGGGGACAGGACCCTACGAGCAGTACTTC. The encoded protein is CASSPLGTGPYEQYF.

The J gene is TRBJ1-2, the V gene TRBV6-5, with 7 bases identical to TRBD1. The CDR3 has 14 amino acids. Germline V gene data show CDR1 as MNHEY and CDR2 as SVGAGI. With V trimmed by 6 bases and J by 4 bases, 8 bases remained unmatched. The CDR3 sequence is CASRAGGRTYGYTF. The CDR3 nucleotides read TGTGCCAGCAGAGCAGGGGGTCGGACCTATGGCTACACCTTC.

The rearrangement links TRBV6-2 or TRBV6-3 to TRBJ2-5; either TRBD1 or TRBD2 may supply D (5 bases each). Germline V gives CDR1 MNHEY, CDR2 SVGEGT. This CDR3 is built from 15 residues. V lost 0 bases and J 1 base, leaving 9 bases between the germline ends. The CDR3 nucleotides read TGTGCCAGCAGTTACTCCCCCGGGACCCAAGAGACCCAGTACTTC. Protein: CASSYSPGTQETQYF.

The genes are TRBV5-1 and TRBJ2-7; D uncertain. V gave up 1 base and J gave up 4 bases, with 6 bases separating them. Germline V gene sequence: CDR1 SGHRS, CDR2 YFSETQ. The CDR3 contains 12 residues. This chain's CDR3 is CASSLPSYEQYF. CDR3 in DNA: TGCGCCAGCAGCTTGCCATCGTACGAGCAGTACTTC.

This clone has more than one count but fewer than ten. V and J are TRBV18 and TRBJ2-2; D uncertain. The ends were cut back, 6 bases at V and 6 bases at J, with 14 bases in the middle. The germline V gene encodes CDR1 KGHSH and CDR2 LQKENI. The CDR3 covers 14 residues. For the CDR3, the DNA is TGTGCCAGCTCCCCAATTGACCCCCCCGGGGAGCTGTTTTTT. Protein product: CASSPIDPPGELFF.

The CDR3: CASSPVADTQYF. CDR3 bases: TGTGCCAGCTCACCAGTGGCAGATACGCAGTATTTT. The chain recombines TRBV18 with TRBJ2-3; D ambiguous. This CDR3 is 12 amino acids long. Per germline, CDR1 KGHSH and CDR2 LQKENI. The V end lost 2 bases, the J end lost 4 bases, and 4 bases lay between the germline ends.

V and J are TRBV7-2 and TRBJ1-6; D uncertain. CDR3 length: 16 residues. CDR1 and CDR2 (germline): SGHTA, FQGNSA. Trimming pared 4 bases from V and 0 bases from J, leaving 10 bases between. The CDR3 DNA reads TGTGCCAGCAGCTCCGCTTCCGCCTCCTATAATTCACCCCTCCACTTT. Protein product: CASSSASASYNSPLHF.

The chain has TRBV10-1 and TRBJ2-3; 11 nucleotides match TRBD1. This CDR3 is 17 amino acids long. Unmatched junction bases numbered 11, after V lost 5 bases and J lost 4 bases. Germline values: CDR1 WNHNN, CDR2 SYGVQD (reference sequence). The CDR3 here is CASSRGLGTGGSDTQYF. As DNA, the CDR3 is TGCGCCAGCAGTCGAGGGTTGGGGACAGGGGGATCAGATACGCAGTATTTT.